A selection of T cell receptor beta chains follows, all from one sample in a study of cytomegalovirus exposure and HLA in healthy donors. Data came from immunoSEQ multiplex PCR; TCRdb stores just in-frame clones and leaves some out. The data hold 120,000 to 150,000 clones, with about four fifths observed a single time. The specimen was PBMCs. Every receptor here comes from a woman aged 35 to 49 in good health and CMV-seropositive. The CDR3 runs from the conserved cysteine through the conserved F or W. The order of the fields is V gene, CDR3 protein.

V: TRBV18; CDR3: CASSWGTTYEQYF
V: TRBV6-5; CDR3: CASSEANNYGYTF
V: TRBV11-3; CDR3: CASSAMGRRTEAFF
V: TRBV7-9; CDR3: CASSLVATGELFF
V: TRBV6-6; CDR3: CASSLGLARNEQFF
V: TRBV5-1; CDR3: CASTETGSNEKLFF
V: TRBV27; CDR3: CASSFNRGRPGELFF
V: TRBV5-8; CDR3: CASSSGTRGRETQYF
V: TRBV18; CDR3: CASSPLALAVREQYF
V: TRBV6-1; CDR3: CASSASGRVYEQYF
V: TRBV28; CDR3: CASSFLPEAAWPGELFF
V: TRBV6-1; CDR3: CASSEVTDPYGYTF
V: TRBV9; CDR3: CASSVETSGRGTQYF
V: TRBV7-9; CDR3: CASSSGQGMDGYTF
V: TRBV7-9; CDR3: CSSSFLTPGLYNEQFF